These 20 T cell receptor beta chains originate from one sample sequenced in a study of shared clonotypes between healthy human individuals. Sequenced by immunoSEQ multiplex PCR; TCRdb stores in-frame clones only, minus some. The sample lists 2 million to 3 million clones, 93% seen once, with 0.36% in the top ten. The sequenced sample was naive CD4+ T cells from PBMCs. Documented subset: CD45RA+ positively selected. The receptors were sampled from a man aged 18 to 35 in good health. Some clones in this sample may be carry-over from other donors' samples.

V and J are TRBV19 and TRBJ1-2; TRBD1 aligns across 9 bases. The germline gives CDR1 LNHDA, CDR2 SQIVND (reference sequence). This CDR3 comprises 14 residues. With V trimmed by 6 bases and J by 8 bases, 10 bases remained unmatched. The CDR3 bases are TGTGCCAGTAGCCCCGGACAGGGGCATAGGGGCTACACCTTC. Its protein product is CASSPGQGHRGYTF.

The chain has TRBV30 and TRBJ1-1; D not certain. V was clipped by 5 bases and J by 7 bases, with 11 bases between them. The CDR3 is 11 amino acids. Germline lookup yields CDR1 GTSNPN and CDR2 SVGIG (reference sequence). The CDR3 here is CAWGSGNEAFF. The CDR3 nucleotides read TGTGCCTGGGGTTCGGGAAATGAAGCTTTCTTT.

CDR3 in amino acids: CAWGQGTNTEAFF. The DNA for the CDR3 is TGTGCCTGGGGACAGGGAACGAACACTGAAGCTTTCTTT. V gene TRBV30 combines with J gene TRBJ1-1; 8 positions match TRBD1. The CDR3 runs 13 residues. The ends lost 5 bases at V and 1 base at J; junction bases unmatched: 3. Germline assignment: CDR1 GTSNPN and CDR2 SVGIG (reference sequence).

In nucleotides, the CDR3 is TGTGCCATCAGTCACAGGGCACCGAACACTGAAGCTTTCTTT. This sequence encodes CAISHRAPNTEAFF. The V call is TRBV10-3, the J call TRBJ1-1; a possible D gene is TRBD1 (6 bases). CDR3 size: 14 residues. V was pared by 5 bases and J by 1 base, with 11 bases between. CDR1 and CDR2 from the germline V gene are ENHRY and SYGVKD.

This chain connects TRBV18 to TRBJ2-1; 7 bases are shared with TRBD2. Unmatched junction bases numbered 12, after V lost 0 bases and J lost 13 bases. CDR1 and CDR2 (germline): KGHSH, LQKENI. The CDR3 totals 15 residues. CDR3 loop: CASSPPAEAGSRQFF. The CDR3 coding sequence is TGTGCCAGCTCACCACCGGCGGAAGCGGGAAGCCGACAGTTCTTC.

With regard to this clone: The sample carries other DNA sequences with the same CDR3. V is TRBV6-1 and J is TRBJ2-7, with D possibly called TRBD1 or TRBD2 (5 bases each). The CDR3 covers 12 residues. The germline gives CDR1 MNHNS, CDR2 SASEGT. Between the trimmed V and J ends, which lost 4 bases and 4 bases, there was a span of 8 bases. The CDR3 region is CASSGDGYEQYF. The CDR3 DNA reads as TGTGCCAGCAGTGGGGACGGTTACGAGCAGTACTTC.

The chain is built from TRBV30 and TRBJ1-5; D gene unclear. V lost 3 bases to trimming and J lost 6 bases, with 18 bases between them. CDR3 length: 15 residues. Per the germline V gene, CDR1 is GTSNPN and CDR2 is SVGIG (reference sequence). CDR3 nucleotide sequence: TGTGCCTGGAGGAAAAAATCGGGTCCGGGTCAGCCCCAGCATTTT. The encoded protein is CAWRKKSGPGQPQHF.

The rearrangement uses TRBV10-1 and TRBJ2-1; tentative D call: TRBD2 (6 bases). The ends were cut back, 4 bases at V and 5 bases at J, with 15 bases in the middle. Germline V gene sequence: CDR1 WNHNN, CDR2 SYGVQD (reference sequence). The CDR3 has 15 residues. This chain's CDR3 is CASSGRDEIDNEQFF. The CDR3 DNA reads as TGCGCCAGCAGTGGGAGGGACGAAATCGACAATGAGCAGTTCTTC.

This clone occurred once. The gene calls are TRBV6-6 and TRBJ2-1, with unresolved D. From germline, CDR1 is MNHNY and CDR2 SVGAGI (reference sequence). This CDR3 has 12 amino acids. V was shortened by 6 bases and J by 1 base, with 4 bases between the two germline ends. This CDR3 is CASRGSYNEQFF. Written as DNA, the CDR3 is TGTGCCAGCAGGGGGTCCTACAATGAGCAGTTCTTC.

This chain connects TRBV9 to TRBJ2-3; tentatively, D is TRBD1 or TRBD2 (7 bases each). Germline assignment: CDR1 SGDLS and CDR2 YYNGEE. The CDR3 runs 14 residues. V was trimmed by 4 bases and J by 6 bases, leaving 15 bases between them. The chain's CDR3 is CASSQGDYGDTQYF. The DNA of the CDR3 is TGTGCCAGCAGCCAGGGGGACTACGGGGATACGCAGTATTTT.

This clone has a handful of counts. CDR3 sequence reads: CASSLRPNQPQHF. CDR3 coding DNA: TGCGCCAGCAGCTTGCGACCTAATCAGCCCCAGCATTTT. J is TRBJ1-5 and V is TRBV5-1, with no clear D. The V end lost 1 base, the J end lost 4 bases, and 6 bases lay between the germline ends. The CDR3 totals 13 residues. Looked up from germline, CDR1 is SGHRS and CDR2 is YFSETQ.

As regards this clone: This CDR3 is also generated by other DNA sequences in the sample. The CDR3 DNA follows: TGCGCCAGCAGCTTAAGGGCGAACACTGAAGCTTTCTTT. Translation gives CASSLRANTEAFF. This chain links TRBV5-1 with TRBJ1-1; no definite D call. From germline, CDR1 is SGHRS and CDR2 YFSETQ. Deletions cut 2 bases from V and 1 base from J, with 6 bases between. CDR3 length: 13 amino acids.

The J gene is TRBJ1-3, the V gene TRBV5-4; TRBD1 might be the D (5 bases). Trimming pared 2 bases from V and 3 bases from J, leaving 12 bases between. Germline V CDR1 and CDR2: SGHNT, YYREEE (reference sequence). CDR3 size: 15 residues. The chain's CDR3 is CASSFARDGGNTIYF. The CDR3 DNA is TGTGCCAGCAGCTTCGCACGGGACGGTGGAAACACCATATATTTT.

This chain uses TRBV28 with TRBJ2-5; 9 bases are shared with TRBD1. V was pared by 2 bases and J by 1 base, with 5 bases of the junction left unmatched. Germline loops: CDR1 MDHEN, CDR2 SYDVKM. The CDR3 is made up of 16 amino acids. The CDR3: CASSLPGTGLQETQYF. The CDR3 DNA is TGTGCCAGCAGTTTACCGGGGACAGGGCTCCAAGAGACCCAGTACTTC.

This clone showed up just once. The rearrangement links TRBV2 to TRBJ1-1; tentatively, D is TRBD1 (5 bases). CDR3 length: 14 residues. V lost 4 bases to trimming and J lost 6 bases, with 15 bases between them. Per germline, CDR1 SNHLY and CDR2 FYNNEI. The CDR3 protein is CASSVEGPRAEAFF. CDR3 nucleotide sequence: TGTGCCAGCAGTGTAGAGGGACCGCGGGCTGAAGCTTTCTTT.

The chain recombines TRBV7-2 with TRBJ2-5; D gene ambiguous. Germline-derived CDR1 and CDR2 are SGHTA and FQGNSA. Trimming removed 1 base from V and 1 base from J, with 7 bases in between. The CDR3 runs 14 residues. The CDR3 region is CASSLGLLQETQYF. The CDR3 nucleotides are TGTGCCAGCAGCTTAGGGCTACTCCAAGAGACCCAGTACTTC.

This chain uses TRBV6-5 with TRBJ1-2, with a possible D match to TRBD1 (5 bases). The germline V gene encodes CDR1 MNHEY and CDR2 SVGAGI. V was clipped by 0 bases and J by 8 bases, with 16 bases between them. This CDR3 is built from 15 residues. The CDR3 DNA is TGTGCCAGCAGTTACTCGAGGGACTCTAAGGGCGGCTACACCTTC. Translating gives CASSYSRDSKGGYTF.

This chain joins TRBV25-1 and TRBJ1-5; D is possibly TRBD1 (5 bases). Germline V CDR1 and CDR2: MGHDK, SYGVNS. The V end lost 8 bases, the J end lost 3 bases, and 17 bases lay between the germline ends. The CDR3 sequence is 15 residues long. The CDR3 is CASSTGTGDNQPQHF. In DNA, the CDR3 is TGTGCCAGCTCAACCGGGACGGGGGACAATCAGCCCCAGCATTTT.

This sequence joins TRBV6-1 and TRBJ2-7; D perhaps matches TRBD2 (6 bases). Trimming stripped 7 bases from V and 1 base from J, with 14 bases between. Germline-derived CDR1 and CDR2 are MNHNS and SASEGT. CDR3 length equals 14 residues. The CDR3 region is CASTPRLGSYEQYF. The CDR3, as DNA: TGTGCCAGCACCCCCCGACTAGGGTCCTACGAGCAGTACTTC.

V and J are TRBV27 and TRBJ1-2; D unresolved. V lost 3 bases and J lost 2, with 10 bases in between. The CDR3 is 14 residues long. Looked up from germline, CDR1 is MNHEY and CDR2 is SMNVEV (reference sequence). The CDR3 region has the DNA TGTGCCAGCAGTTTTTTAGGCAGGAACTATGGCTACACCTTC. Translated, it gives CASSFLGRNYGYTF.